Listed below are T cell receptor beta chains from one sample, sequenced in a study of T cell changes during pregnancy in multiple sclerosis. Here immunoSEQ multiplex PCR was the method, and the copy in TCRdb shows in-frame clones only, minus some. The sample carries 60,000 to 70,000 clones, more than 85% recorded once. The sequencing used peripheral blood, collected in the second trimester of pregnancy. All receptors derive from a female donor with multiple sclerosis, enrolled in a pregnancy study. CDR3s include the opening cysteine and the closing phenylalanine or tryptophan. A D gene is named only where the DNA matches it firmly. The listing skips clone size in some rows; elsewhere it reads once, few, many or a size class.

d_call,j_call,clone_size,v_call,cdr3_nt,cdr3_aa
TRBD1,TRBJ2-6,NA,TRBV30,TGTGCCTGGAGAGTGGGTTTGACAGGGCTATCTATGTGGGCCAACGTCCTGACTTTC,CAWRVGLTGLSMWANVLTF
NA,TRBJ2-5,NA,TRBV7-3,TGTGCCAGCAGCTTAATGGGCCAGGGACAAGAGACCCAGTACTTC,CASSLMGQGQETQYF
NA,TRBJ1-2,NA,TRBV7-2,TGTGCCAGCAGCTTAGATCGGGGGGCCCTCTATGGCTACACCTTC,CASSLDRGALYGYTF
NA,TRBJ2-2,NA,TRBV11-2,TGTGCCAGCAGCTTAGCCGGGTCGGTCGGGACCGGGGAGCTGTTTTTT,CASSLAGSVGTGELFF
TRBD1,TRBJ1-2,NA,TRBV10-1,TGCGCCAGCAGCCGTGACAGGGATGGTGGCTACACCTTC,CASSRDRDGGYTF
NA,TRBJ2-5,NA,TRBV5-1,TGCGCCAGCAGCAGTGACATACAAGAGACCCAGTACTTC,CASSSDIQETQYF
TRBD2,TRBJ2-1,NA,TRBV11-3,TGTGCCAGCAGCTTAGTGGCGGGAGATCAGAATGAGCAGTTCTTC,CASSLVAGDQNEQFF
TRBD1,TRBJ2-2,NA,TRBV7-8,TGTGCCAGCAGCTTCTCAGGGGGCGTCACCGGGGAGCTGTTTTTT,CASSFSGGVTGELFF
NA,TRBJ1-1,NA,TRBV19,TGTGCCAGTAGCACGAAAACCCCCAGGCTCACTGAAGCTTTCTTT,CASSTKTPRLTEAFF
TRBD2,TRBJ2-7,NA,TRBV6-1,TGTGCCAGCAGTGAAGAATTAGCGGGAAGCGAGCAGTACTTC,CASSEELAGSEQYF
TRBD1,TRBJ2-5,NA,TRBV30,TGTGCCTGGAGTCCGGGACAGGTCACAGAGACCCAGTACTTC,CAWSPGQVTETQYF
TRBD2,TRBJ2-3,NA,TRBV5-6,TGTGCCAGCAGCTTGGTTCCAGCGGGGGGAAACACGCAGTATTTT,CASSLVPAGGNTQYF
NA,TRBJ1-2,NA,TRBV7-9,TGTGCCAGCAGTCCAAATAGTAACTATGGCTACACCTTC,CASSPNSNYGYTF
NA,TRBJ1-1,NA,TRBV29-1,TGCAGCGTTGGGAGGGGCCCCATGAACACTGAAGCTTTCTTT,CSVGRGPMNTEAFF
NA,TRBJ2-1,NA,TRBV14,TGTGCCAGCAGCCAGCCGCGGGGAGCCTACGATGAGCAGTTCTTC,CASSQPRGAYDEQFF
TRBD2,TRBJ2-2,NA,TRBV14,TGTGCCAGCAGCCACGGACTAGCGGGAGGGCCAGGCGGGGAGCTGTTTTTT,CASSHGLAGGPGGELFF
NA,TRBJ1-1,few,TRBV5-4,TGTGCCAGCAGCTTGGGGATGGGCGTCGTCACTGAAGCTTTCTTT,CASSLGMGVVTEAFF
NA,TRBJ1-2,NA,TRBV2,TGTGCCAGCAGGGCGGGCGTGGCAGTCTACACCTTC,CASRAGVAVYTF
NA,TRBJ2-3,NA,TRBV7-2,TGTGCCAGCAGCTTAGGAGCCGGGGGGCAGTTGTATACGCAGTATTTT,CASSLGAGGQLYTQYF
TRBD1,TRBJ1-2,NA,TRBV7-6,TGTGCCAGCAGCATGGACAGGGAGTATGGCTACACCTTC,CASSMDREYGYTF
TRBD2,TRBJ2-2,NA,TRBV7-9,TGTGCCAGCAGCTTATCTACTAGCGGGGGCACCGGGGAGCTGTTTTTT,CASSLSTSGGTGELFF
TRBD1,TRBJ1-1,NA,TRBV4-2,TGTGCCAGCAGCCAGGCCGGGACAGGGACGGCTGAAGCTTTCTTT,CASSQAGTGTAEAFF
TRBD2,TRBJ2-1,NA,TRBV30,TGTGCCTGGAGTGAGCTAGCGGGGACCTACAATGAGCAGTTCTTC,CAWSELAGTYNEQFF
TRBD1,TRBJ2-7,NA,TRBV18,TGTGCCAGCTCACCAGGGACAGGGTCAACCTACGAGCAGTACTTC,CASSPGTGSTYEQYF
TRBD2,TRBJ2-1,NA,TRBV5-1,TGCGCCAGCAGCCCCGGACTAGCGGGATTCCTGAGCTCCTACAATGAGCAGTTCTTC,CASSPGLAGFLSSYNEQFF
NA,TRBJ1-1,once,TRBV5-4,TGTGCCAGCAGCCCCCGACGGGATACTGAAGCTTTCTTT,CASSPRRDTEAFF
NA,TRBJ1-2,NA,TRBV5-1,TGCGCCAGCAGCCTCTCACAGGGTGATGGCTACACCTTC,CASSLSQGDGYTF
NA,TRBJ2-1,NA,TRBV5-1,TGCGCCAGCAGCCTAAAGTATGGGAGCTCCTACAATGAGCAGTTCTTC,CASSLKYGSSYNEQFF
NA,TRBJ2-3,NA,TRBV10-3,TGTGCCATTCACCGGGACTTGGGCGATACGCAGTATTTT,CAIHRDLGDTQYF
TRBD2,TRBJ2-7,NA,TRBV11-2,TGTGCCAGCAGTAAAAAGCGGGGGGCCATTTACGAGCAGTACTTC,CASSKKRGAIYEQYF
TRBD2,TRBJ2-3,NA,TRBV7-2,TGTGCCAGCAGCTTAGTCAGCGGGGGGGCAGATACGCAGTATTTT,CASSLVSGGADTQYF
NA,TRBJ1-1,medium-sized,TRBV7-9,TGTGCCAGCAGCTTCAGCGGGACTGAAGCTTTCTTT,CASSFSGTEAFF
NA,TRBJ2-5,NA,TRBV11-3,TGTGCCAGCAGCTTAGACGGCGGGCAGACCCAGTACTTC,CASSLDGGQTQYF
TRBD1,TRBJ2-5,once,TRBV6-1,TGTGCCAGCAGCCTACGACAGGGGCTCGGGGAGACCCAGTACTTC,CASSLRQGLGETQYF
NA,TRBJ1-5,NA,TRBV7-9,TGTGCCAGCAGCTTAGACAGGGGCAATCAGCCCCAGCATTTT,CASSLDRGNQPQHF
TRBD1,TRBJ2-7,NA,TRBV7-8,TGTGCCAGCAGCTGGGACAGACACTCCTACGAGCAGTACTTC,CASSWDRHSYEQYF
TRBD1,TRBJ1-5,NA,TRBV5-6,TGTGCCAGCAGCTTTTACTCCCGGGACAGGGGGCGTCAGCCCCAGCATTTT,CASSFYSRDRGRQPQHF
NA,TRBJ2-2,NA,TRBV6-4,TGTGCCAGCAGTGCCCATGAGGGCGACACCGGGGAGCTGTTTTTT,CASSAHEGDTGELFF
NA,TRBJ1-4,NA,TRBV6-1,TGTGCCAGCAGCGAAAGTGGAGTTCCAACTAATGAAAAACTGTTTTTT,CASSESGVPTNEKLFF
TRBD2,TRBJ2-1,NA,TRBV19,TGTGCCAGTAGCCCGGGACTAGCGGAATACAATGAGCAGTTCTTC,CASSPGLAEYNEQFF
TRBD1,TRBJ1-1,NA,TRBV6-1,TGTGCCAGCAGTGAATTTGGGACAGGTCAGAACACTGAAGCTTTCTTT,CASSEFGTGQNTEAFF
NA,TRBJ2-1,NA,TRBV28,TGTGCCAGCAGTTTGAAGGCAGGTCCGCGGGATGAGCAGTTCTTC,CASSLKAGPRDEQFF
NA,TRBJ1-2,NA,TRBV6-5,TGTGCCAGCAGCCAAGCGGACAGAAACTATGGCTACACCTTC,CASSQADRNYGYTF
NA,TRBJ1-6,few,TRBV7-2,TGTGCCAGCAGCTTACAGGGGACGAGCTCCTATAATTCACCCCTCCACTTT,CASSLQGTSSYNSPLHF
NA,TRBJ1-2,NA,TRBV11-2,TGTGCCAGCAGCTTGGGAGGCTATGGCTACACCTTC,CASSLGGYGYTF
NA,TRBJ2-5,NA,TRBV18,TGTGCCAGCTCACCAGGCAGCCAAGAGACCCAGTACTTC,CASSPGSQETQYF
TRBD2,TRBJ2-1,NA,TRBV7-2,TGTGCCAGCAGCTTACAACTAGCGGGAGGGTCTAATGAGCAGTTCTTC,CASSLQLAGGSNEQFF
NA,TRBJ1-3,once,TRBV19,TGTGCCAGTAGTATCTCCGGGTGGGGAAACACCATATATTTT,CASSISGWGNTIYF
TRBD2,TRBJ2-2,NA,TRBV7-3,TGTGCCAGCAGCACTCGACTAGCGGGGGGCACCAGGGAGCTGTTTTTT,CASSTRLAGGTRELFF
NA,TRBJ2-5,NA,TRBV6-1,TGTGCCAGCAGTGTAGACGGTACGGGGACCCAGTACTTC,CASSVDGTGTQYF
TRBD1,TRBJ1-1,NA,TRBV7-9,TGTGCCAGCAGCCCCCGGGACAGGGCGGATGCGAACACTGAAGCTTTCTTT,CASSPRDRADANTEAFF
NA,TRBJ1-1,NA,TRBV6-1,TGTGCCAGCAGTGAGGAACAGGGTGTGAACACTGAAGCTTTCTTT,CASSEEQGVNTEAFF
NA,TRBJ2-2,NA,TRBV5-1,TGCGCCAGCAGCCTCCAACAGGGGAACACCGGGGAGCTGTTTTTT,CASSLQQGNTGELFF
TRBD2,TRBJ2-1,NA,TRBV5-4,TGTGCCAGCAGCTTTGGGACTAGCGGGAGGGCCGTGTTAAATGAGCAGTTCTTC,CASSFGTSGRAVLNEQFF
TRBD1,TRBJ2-1,once,TRBV5-1,TGCGCCAGCATCGAAACTCCAGGGGGACGGCATGAGCAGTTCTTC,CASIETPGGRHEQFF
TRBD1,TRBJ1-1,NA,TRBV7-8,TGTGCCAGCAGCTTAATCAGGGGGGAGGTCAACACTGAAGCTTTCTTT,CASSLIRGEVNTEAFF
NA,TRBJ1-1,NA,TRBV7-2,TGTGCCAGCAGCTTAGCGCTCGGGGGGCACACTGAAGCTTTCTTT,CASSLALGGHTEAFF
NA,TRBJ2-7,NA,TRBV9,TGTGCCAGCAGCGTGGATCAGGGCCAGCAGTACTTC,CASSVDQGQQYF
TRBD1,TRBJ1-1,NA,TRBV7-2,TGTGCCAGCAGCCCGACCGGACAGGGGATGACTGAAGCTTTCTTT,CASSPTGQGMTEAFF
NA,TRBJ1-1,NA,TRBV10-1,TGCGCCAGCAGTGGCGGCCTCGACACTGAAGCTTTCTTT,CASSGGLDTEAFF